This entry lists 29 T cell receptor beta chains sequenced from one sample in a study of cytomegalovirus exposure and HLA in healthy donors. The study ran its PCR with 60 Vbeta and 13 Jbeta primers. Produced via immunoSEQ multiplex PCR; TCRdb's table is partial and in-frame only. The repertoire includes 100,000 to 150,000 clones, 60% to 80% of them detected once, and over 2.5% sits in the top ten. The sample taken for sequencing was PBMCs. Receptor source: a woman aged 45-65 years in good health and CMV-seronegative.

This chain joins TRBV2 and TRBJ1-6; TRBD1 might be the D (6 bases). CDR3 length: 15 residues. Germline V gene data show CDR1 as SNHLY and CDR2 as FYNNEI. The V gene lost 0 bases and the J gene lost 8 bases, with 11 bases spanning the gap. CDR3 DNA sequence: TGTGCCAGCAGTGAAGCCAGTAGGGGGTATTCACCCCTCCACTTT. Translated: CASSEASRGYSPLHF. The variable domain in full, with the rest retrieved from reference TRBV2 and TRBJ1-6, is EPEVTQTPSHQVTQMGQEVILRCVPISNHLYFYWYRQILGQKVEFLVSFYNNEISEKSEIFDDQFSVERPDGSNFTLKIRSTKLEDSAMYFCASSEASRGYSPLHFGNGTRLTVT.

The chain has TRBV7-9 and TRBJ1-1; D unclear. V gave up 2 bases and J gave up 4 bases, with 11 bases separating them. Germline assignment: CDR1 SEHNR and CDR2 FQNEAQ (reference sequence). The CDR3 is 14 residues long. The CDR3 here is CASSLNRGITEAFF. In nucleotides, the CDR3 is TGTGCCAGCAGCTTAAATCGGGGTATCACTGAAGCTTTCTTT. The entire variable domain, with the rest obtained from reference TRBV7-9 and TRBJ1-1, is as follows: DTGVSQNPRHKITKRGQNVTFRCDPISEHNRLYWYRQTLGQGPEFLTYFQNEAQLEKSRLLSDRFSAERPKGSFSTLEIQRTEQGDSAMYLCASSLNRGITEAFFGQGTRLTVV.

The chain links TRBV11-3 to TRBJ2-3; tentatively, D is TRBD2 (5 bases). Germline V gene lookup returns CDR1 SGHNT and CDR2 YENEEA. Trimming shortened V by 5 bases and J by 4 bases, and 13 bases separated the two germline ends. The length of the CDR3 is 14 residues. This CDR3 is CASSPVGVPDTQYF. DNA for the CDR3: TGTGCCAGCAGCCCCGTCGGGGTCCCAGATACGCAGTATTTT.

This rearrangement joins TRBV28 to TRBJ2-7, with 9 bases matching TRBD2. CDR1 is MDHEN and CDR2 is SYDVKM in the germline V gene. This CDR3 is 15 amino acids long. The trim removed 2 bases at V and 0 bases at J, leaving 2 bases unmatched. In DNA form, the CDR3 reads TGTGCCAGCAGTTTAAGCGGGAGGTCCTCCTACGAGCAGTACTTC. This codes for CASSLSGRSSYEQYF. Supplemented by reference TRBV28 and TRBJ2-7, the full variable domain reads DVKVTQSSRYLVKRTGEKVFLECVQDMDHENMFWYRQDPGLGLRLIYFSYDVKMKEKGDIPEGYSVSREKKERFSLILESASTNQTSMYLCASSLSGRSSYEQYFGPGTRLTVT.

The CDR3 spells CASRGDRGSGEQFF. The CDR3 coding sequence is TGTGCCAGCAGGGGGGACAGGGGCAGCGGTGAGCAGTTCTTC. This chain links TRBV27 with TRBJ2-1; TRBD1 matches 10 bases. J was trimmed by 9 bases and V by 6 bases; bases with no gene match: 8. The CDR3 has 14 amino acids. CDR1 MNHEY and CDR2 SMNVEV come from the germline V gene (reference sequence).

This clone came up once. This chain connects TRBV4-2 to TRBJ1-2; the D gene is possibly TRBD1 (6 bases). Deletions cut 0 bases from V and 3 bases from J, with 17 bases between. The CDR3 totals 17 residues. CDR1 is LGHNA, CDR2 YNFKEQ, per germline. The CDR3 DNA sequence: TGTGCCAGCAGCCAAGATGATGGGTGGACAGAAGACTATGGCTACACCTTC. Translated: CASSQDDGWTEDYGYTF.

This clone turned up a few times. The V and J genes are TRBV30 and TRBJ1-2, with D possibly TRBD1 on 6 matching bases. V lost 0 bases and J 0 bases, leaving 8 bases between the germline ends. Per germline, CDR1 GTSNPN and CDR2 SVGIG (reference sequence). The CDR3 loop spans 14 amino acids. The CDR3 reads CAWSVYRANYGYTF. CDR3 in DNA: TGTGCCTGGAGTGTCTACAGGGCTAACTATGGCTACACCTTC.

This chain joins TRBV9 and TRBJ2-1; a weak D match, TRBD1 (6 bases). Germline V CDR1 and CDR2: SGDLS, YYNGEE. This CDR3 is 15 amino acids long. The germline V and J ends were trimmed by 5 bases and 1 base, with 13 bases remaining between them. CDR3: CASSGHRESYNEQFF. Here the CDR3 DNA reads TGTGCCAGCAGTGGCCACAGGGAGTCCTACAATGAGCAGTTCTTC. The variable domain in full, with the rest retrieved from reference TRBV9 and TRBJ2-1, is DSGVTQTPKHLITATGQRVTLRCSPRSGDLSVYWYQQSLDQGLQFLIQYYNGEERAKGNILERFSAQQFPDLHSELNLSSLELGDSALYFCASSGHRESYNEQFFGPGTRLTVL.

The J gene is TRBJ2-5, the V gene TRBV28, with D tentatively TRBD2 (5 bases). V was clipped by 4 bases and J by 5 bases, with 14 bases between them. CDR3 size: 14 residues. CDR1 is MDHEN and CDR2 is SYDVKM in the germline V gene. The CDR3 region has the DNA TGTGCCAGCAGTTCCCGCGGAGGCGGGGAGACCCAGTACTTC. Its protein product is CASSSRGGGETQYF.

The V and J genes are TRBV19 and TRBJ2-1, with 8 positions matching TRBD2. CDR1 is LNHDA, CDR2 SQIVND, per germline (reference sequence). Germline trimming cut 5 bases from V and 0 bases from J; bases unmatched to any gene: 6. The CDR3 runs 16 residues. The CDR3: CASSHQSGSSYNEQFF. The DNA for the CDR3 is TGTGCCAGTAGTCATCAAAGCGGGAGCTCCTACAATGAGCAGTTCTTC.

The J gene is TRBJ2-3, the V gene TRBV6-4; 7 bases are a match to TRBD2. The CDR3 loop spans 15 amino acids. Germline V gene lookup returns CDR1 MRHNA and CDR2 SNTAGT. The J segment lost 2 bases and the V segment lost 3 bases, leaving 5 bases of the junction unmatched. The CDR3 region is CASSEMGLPTDTQYF. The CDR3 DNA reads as TGTGCCAGCAGTGAGATGGGACTACCCACAGATACGCAGTATTTT.

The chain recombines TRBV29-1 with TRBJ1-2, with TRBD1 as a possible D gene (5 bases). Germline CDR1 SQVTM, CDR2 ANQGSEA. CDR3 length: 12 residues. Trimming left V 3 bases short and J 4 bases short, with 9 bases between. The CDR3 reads CSVEGEAYGYTF. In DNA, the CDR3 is TGCAGCGTTGAGGGGGAGGCCTATGGCTACACCTTC.

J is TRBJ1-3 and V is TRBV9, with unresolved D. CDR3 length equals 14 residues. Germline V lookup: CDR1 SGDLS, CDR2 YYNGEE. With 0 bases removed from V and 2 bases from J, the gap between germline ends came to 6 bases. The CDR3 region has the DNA TGTGCCAGCAGCGTAGGGGGAGCTGGAAACACCATATATTTT. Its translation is CASSVGGAGNTIYF.

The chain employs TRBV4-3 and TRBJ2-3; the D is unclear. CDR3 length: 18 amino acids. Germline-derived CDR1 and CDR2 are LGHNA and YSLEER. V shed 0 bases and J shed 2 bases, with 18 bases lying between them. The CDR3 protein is CASSQDLTAASVTDTQYF. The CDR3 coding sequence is TGCGCCAGCAGCCAAGATCTTACCGCCGCATCAGTCACAGATACGCAGTATTTT.

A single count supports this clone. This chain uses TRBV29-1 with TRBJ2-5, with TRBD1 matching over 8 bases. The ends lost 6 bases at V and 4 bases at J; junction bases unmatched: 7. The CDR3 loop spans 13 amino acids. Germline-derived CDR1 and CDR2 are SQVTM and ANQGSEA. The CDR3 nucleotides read TGCAGCGTCGCAGACAGGGGAGGAGAGACCCAGTACTTC. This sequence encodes CSVADRGGETQYF.

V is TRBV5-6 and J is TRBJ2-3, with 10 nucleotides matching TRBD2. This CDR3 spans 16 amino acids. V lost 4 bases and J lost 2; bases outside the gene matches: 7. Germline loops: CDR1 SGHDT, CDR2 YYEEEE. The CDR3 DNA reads TGTGCCAGCAGCGAAACCGGGACTAGCGACACAGATACGCAGTATTTT. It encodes CASSETGTSDTDTQYF.

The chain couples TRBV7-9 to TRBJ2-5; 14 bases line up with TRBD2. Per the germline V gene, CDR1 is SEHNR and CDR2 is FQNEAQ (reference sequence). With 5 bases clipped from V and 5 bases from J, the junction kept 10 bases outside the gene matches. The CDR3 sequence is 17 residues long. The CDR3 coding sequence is TGTGCCAGCAGCACCGGGACTAGCGGGAGTGGGGGCGAGACCCAGTACTTC. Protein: CASSTGTSGSGGETQYF.

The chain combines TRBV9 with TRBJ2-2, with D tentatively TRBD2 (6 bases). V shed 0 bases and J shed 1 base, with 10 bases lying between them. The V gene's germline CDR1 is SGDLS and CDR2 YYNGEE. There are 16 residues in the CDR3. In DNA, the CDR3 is TGTGCCAGCAGCGTAGATCTAGCGATGAACACCGGGGAGCTGTTTTTT. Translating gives CASSVDLAMNTGELFF.

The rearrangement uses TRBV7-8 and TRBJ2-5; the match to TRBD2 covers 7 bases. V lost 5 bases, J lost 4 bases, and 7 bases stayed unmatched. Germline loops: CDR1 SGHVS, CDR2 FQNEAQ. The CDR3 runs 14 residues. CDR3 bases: TGTGCCAGCAGCATCGGCGGGGGAGGAGAGACCCAGTACTTC. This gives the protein CASSIGGGGETQYF.

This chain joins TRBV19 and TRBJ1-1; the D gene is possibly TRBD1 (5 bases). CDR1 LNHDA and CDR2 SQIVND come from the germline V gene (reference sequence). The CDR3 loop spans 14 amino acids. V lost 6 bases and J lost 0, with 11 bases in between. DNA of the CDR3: TGTGCCAGTAGATCAGACAGTATGAACACTGAAGCTTTCTTT. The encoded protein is CASRSDSMNTEAFF.

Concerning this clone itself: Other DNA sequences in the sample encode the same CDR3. Written as DNA, the CDR3 is TGTGCCAGTAGCCCCGGACTAGCGGGAGAGACTGAGCAGTTCTTC. Translated, it gives CASSPGLAGETEQFF. This rearrangement joins TRBV7-7 to TRBJ2-1, with 13 bases aligning to TRBD2. CDR1 and CDR2 (germline): SSHAT, FNYEAQ (reference sequence). This CDR3 comprises 15 residues. V dropped 9 bases and J dropped 9; count of bases not matched to a gene: 11.

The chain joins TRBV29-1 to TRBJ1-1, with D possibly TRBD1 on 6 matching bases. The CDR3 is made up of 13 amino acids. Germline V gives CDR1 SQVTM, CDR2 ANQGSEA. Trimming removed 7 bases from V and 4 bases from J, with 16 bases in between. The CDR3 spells CSGQVPVGTEAFF. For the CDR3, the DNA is TGCAGCGGACAGGTCCCGGTGGGCACTGAAGCTTTCTTT.

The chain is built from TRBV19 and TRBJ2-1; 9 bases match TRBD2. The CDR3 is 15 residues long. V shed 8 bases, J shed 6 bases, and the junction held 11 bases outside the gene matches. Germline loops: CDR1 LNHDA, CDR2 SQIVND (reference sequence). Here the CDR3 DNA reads TGTGCCAGTGGGCCCGGGACTAGCATGAGCAATGAGCAGTTCTTC. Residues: CASGPGTSMSNEQFF.

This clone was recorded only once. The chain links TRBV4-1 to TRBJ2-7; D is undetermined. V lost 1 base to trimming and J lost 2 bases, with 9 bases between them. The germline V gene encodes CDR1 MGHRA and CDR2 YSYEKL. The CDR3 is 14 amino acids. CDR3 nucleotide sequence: TGCGCCAGCAGCCAAGTACTGGGCGCCTACGAGCAGTACTTC. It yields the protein CASSQVLGAYEQYF.

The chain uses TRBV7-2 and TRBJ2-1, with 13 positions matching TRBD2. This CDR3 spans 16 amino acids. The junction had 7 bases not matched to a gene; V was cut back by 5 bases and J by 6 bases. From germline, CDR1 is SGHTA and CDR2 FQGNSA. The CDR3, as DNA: TGTGCCAGCAGCCCTACTAGCGGGAGGGCCCGCAATGAGCAGTTCTTC. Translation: CASSPTSGRARNEQFF.

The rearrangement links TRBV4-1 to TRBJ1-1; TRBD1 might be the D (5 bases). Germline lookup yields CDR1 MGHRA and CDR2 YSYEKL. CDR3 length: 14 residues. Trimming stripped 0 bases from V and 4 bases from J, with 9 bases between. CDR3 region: CASSQEWTSTEAFF. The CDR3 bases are TGCGCCAGCAGCCAAGAGTGGACAAGCACTGAAGCTTTCTTT.

As DNA, the CDR3 is TGTGCCAGCAGAGTACAGGGGGCAACCTCTGAAGCTTTCTTT. Its protein is CASRVQGATSEAFF. The chain is built from TRBV28 and TRBJ1-1; 9 nucleotides match TRBD1. V shed 6 bases, J shed 6 bases, and the junction held 8 bases outside the gene matches. Germline-derived CDR1 and CDR2 are MDHEN and SYDVKM. CDR3 size: 14 residues.

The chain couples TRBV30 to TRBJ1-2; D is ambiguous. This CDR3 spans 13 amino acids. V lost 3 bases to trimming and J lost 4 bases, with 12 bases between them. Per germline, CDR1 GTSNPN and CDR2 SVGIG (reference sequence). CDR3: CAWSDLGAYGYTF. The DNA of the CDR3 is TGTGCCTGGAGCGACTTGGGAGCCTATGGCTACACCTTC.

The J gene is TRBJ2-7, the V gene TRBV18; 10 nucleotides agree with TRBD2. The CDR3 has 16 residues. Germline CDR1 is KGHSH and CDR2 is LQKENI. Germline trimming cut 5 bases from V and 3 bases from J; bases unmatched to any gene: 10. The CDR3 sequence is CASSAGPSGGNYEQYF. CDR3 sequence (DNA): TGTGCCAGCTCAGCGGGACCTAGCGGGGGAAACTACGAGCAGTACTTC.